A selection of T cell receptor beta chains follows, all from one sample in a study of CXCR3-negative and CXCR3-positive naive CD8 T cells. Reanalyzing the 5' RACE reads, TCRdb keeps one entry per CDR3 protein, without DNA. This sample contains 45,000 to 65,000 distinct CDR3 sequences. The specimen was memory CD8+ T cells from blood. These receptor sequences come from a human donor in good health. Some clones in this sample may be carry-over from other donors' samples. Both conserved end residues are part of each CDR3. Each record gives: J gene, V gene, CDR3 protein.

TRBJ2-3	TRBV7-3	CASSRPGRARPLADTQYF
TRBJ1-4	TRBV6-1	CASSRGEYEKLFF
TRBJ2-5	TRBV18	CASSHRTIATVVEETQYF
TRBJ2-7	TRBV7-2	CASSSYSTGTYEQYF
TRBJ2-6	TRBV5-4	CASSPGGDAGANVLTF
TRBJ1-1	TRBV6-1	CASSDNGINTEAFF
TRBJ2-7	TRBV15	CATSTRTSVGEQYF
TRBJ2-2	TRBV7-3	CASTGGASGELFF
TRBJ1-4	TRBV30	CALHPIGEKLFF
TRBJ2-3	TRBV28	CASSSSVAGGPFNTQYF
TRBJ1-4	TRBV29-1	CSVEDWDGKLFF
TRBJ2-7	TRBV29-1	CSVQGVGSYEQYF
TRBJ1-1	TRBV2	CASQSNTEAFF
TRBJ2-3	TRBV20-1	CSARSWAGDSDTQYF
TRBJ2-5	TRBV7-9	CASSQGQETQYF
TRBJ2-7	TRBV29-1	CSVTTLDEQYF
TRBJ1-2	TRBV4-3	CASSQVQNYGYTF
TRBJ1-1	TRBV29-1	CSVDPGTPNTEAFF
TRBJ1-1	TRBV14	CASSSNRLEAFF
TRBJ2-7	TRBV7-9	CASTSEKDEQYF
TRBJ2-7	TRBV7-9	CASSLKGTYEQYF
TRBJ2-5	TRBV29-1	CSAEPEYQETQYF
TRBJ2-1	TRBV12-3/TRBV12-4	CASSLSLNEQFF
TRBJ2-7	TRBV5-4	CASSLRGPQYEQYF
TRBJ2-1	TRBV7-2	CASSFSGLAVYNEQFF
TRBJ2-1	TRBV19	CASSIGASGGNEQFF
TRBJ2-3	TRBV29-1	CSVEARTGTQYF
TRBJ2-7	TRBV2	CASSEGPGSTYEQYF
TRBJ2-7	TRBV7-2	CASSLENDIFYEQYF
TRBJ2-1	TRBV28	CASSSALGQAVDEQFF
TRBJ2-3	TRBV27	CASSLGHAEDTQYF
TRBJ1-1	TRBV29-1	CSVLLHTEAFF
TRBJ2-7	TRBV28	CASSLRLAGGYEQYF
TRBJ2-7	TRBV20-1	CSARDTGLAGGNYEQYF
TRBJ2-1	TRBV15	CATSRNRDSYNEQFF
TRBJ2-7	TRBV7-9	CASSSMTSSYEQYF
TRBJ1-1	TRBV29-1	CSVDGSGMNTEAFF
TRBJ1-1	TRBV10-1	CASSESRDRELNTEAFF
TRBJ2-7	TRBV5-1	CASSPQGIEQYF
TRBJ1-2	TRBV29-1	CSVDGGATNYGYTF
TRBJ2-5	TRBV13	CASSLEMETQYF
TRBJ2-1	TRBV7-6	CASSLALVDPYNEQFF
TRBJ2-5	TRBV7-2	CASSWGLVQETQYF
TRBJ1-1	TRBV27	CASSAVGVNTEAFF
TRBJ2-7	TRBV7-9	CASSLGGYSYEQYF
TRBJ2-7	TRBV6-2/TRBV6-3	CASSSDGRVSYEQYF
TRBJ2-5	TRBV6-5	CASSYHGGETQYF
TRBJ2-1	TRBV7-7	CASSLIEWDEQFF
TRBJ2-3	TRBV6-1	CASSEPGDFRWYF
TRBJ1-2	TRBV7-3	CASSSDSYGYTF
TRBJ1-1	TRBV7-3	CASSSDGAEAFF
TRBJ2-3	TRBV24-1	CATSDGDREDTQYF
TRBJ2-2	TRBV7-6	CASSKQVLEPTNTGELFF
TRBJ1-2	TRBV4-3	CASSQDGYGYTF
TRBJ1-2	TRBV20-1	CSAREAGTGGYGYTF
TRBJ2-5	TRBV12-3/TRBV12-4	CASGPGRGRDQETQYF
TRBJ2-7	TRBV7-9	CASSPRQAYEQYF
TRBJ2-3	TRBV3-1	CASSQSAGFADTQYF
TRBJ2-7	TRBV6-2/TRBV6-3	CASSYDRYYEQYF
TRBJ2-7	TRBV7-9	CASSLIRDGDRPEQYF